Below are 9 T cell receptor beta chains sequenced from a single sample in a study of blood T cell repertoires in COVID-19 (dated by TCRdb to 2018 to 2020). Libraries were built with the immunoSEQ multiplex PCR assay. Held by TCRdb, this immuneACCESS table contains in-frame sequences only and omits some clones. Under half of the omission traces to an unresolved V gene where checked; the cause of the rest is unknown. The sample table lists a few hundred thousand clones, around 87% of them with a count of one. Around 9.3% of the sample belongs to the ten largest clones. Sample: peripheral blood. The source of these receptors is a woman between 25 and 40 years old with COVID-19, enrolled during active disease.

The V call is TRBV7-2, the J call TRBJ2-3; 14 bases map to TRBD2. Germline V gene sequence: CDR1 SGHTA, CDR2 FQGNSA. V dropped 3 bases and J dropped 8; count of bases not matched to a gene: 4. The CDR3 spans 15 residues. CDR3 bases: TGTGCCAGCAGCTTGGGGACTAGCGGGAGCGGTACGCAGTATTTT. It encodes CASSLGTSGSGTQYF.

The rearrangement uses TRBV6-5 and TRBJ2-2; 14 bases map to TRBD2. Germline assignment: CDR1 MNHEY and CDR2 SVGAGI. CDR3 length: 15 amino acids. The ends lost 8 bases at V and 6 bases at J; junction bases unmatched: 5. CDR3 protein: CASGRLAGGAGELFF. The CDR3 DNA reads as TGTGCCAGCGGACGACTAGCGGGAGGGGCCGGGGAGCTGTTTTTT.

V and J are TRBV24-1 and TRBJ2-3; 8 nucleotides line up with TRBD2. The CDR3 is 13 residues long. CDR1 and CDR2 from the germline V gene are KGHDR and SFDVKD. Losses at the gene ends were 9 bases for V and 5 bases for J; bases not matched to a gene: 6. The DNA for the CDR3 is TGTGCCACCCGGGGTAGCGGGGAAGATACGCAGTATTTT. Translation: CATRGSGEDTQYF.

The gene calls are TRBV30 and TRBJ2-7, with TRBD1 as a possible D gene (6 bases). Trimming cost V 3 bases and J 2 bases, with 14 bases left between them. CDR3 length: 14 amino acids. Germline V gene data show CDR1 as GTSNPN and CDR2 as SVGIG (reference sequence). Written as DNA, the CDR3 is TGTGCCTGGAGGAAAACAGGGTACCCCTACGAGCAGTACTTC. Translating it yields CAWRKTGYPYEQYF. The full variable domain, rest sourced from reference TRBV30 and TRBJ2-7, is SQTIHQWPATLVQPVGSPLSLECTVEGTSNPNLYWYRQAAGRGLQLLFYSVGIGQISSEVPQNLSASRPQDRQFILSSKKLLLSDSGFYLCAWRKTGYPYEQYFGPGTRLTVT.

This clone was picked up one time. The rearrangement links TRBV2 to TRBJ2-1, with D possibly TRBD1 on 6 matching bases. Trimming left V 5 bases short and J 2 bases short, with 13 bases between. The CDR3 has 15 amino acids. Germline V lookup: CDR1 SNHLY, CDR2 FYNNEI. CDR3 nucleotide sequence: TGTGCCAGCAGTCCAGGACAGACGACCTACAATGAGCAGTTCTTC. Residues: CASSPGQTTYNEQFF. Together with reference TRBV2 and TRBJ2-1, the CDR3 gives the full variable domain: EPEVTQTPSHQVTQMGQEVILRCVPISNHLYFYWYRQILGQKVEFLVSFYNNEISEKSEIFDDQFSVERPDGSNFTLKIRSTKLEDSAMYFCASSPGQTTYNEQFFGPGTRLTVL.

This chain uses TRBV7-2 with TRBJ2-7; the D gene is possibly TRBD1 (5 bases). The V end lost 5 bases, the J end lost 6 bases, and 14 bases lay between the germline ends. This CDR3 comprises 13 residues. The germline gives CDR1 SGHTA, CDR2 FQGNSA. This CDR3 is CASSPDITTEQYF. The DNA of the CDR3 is TGTGCCAGCAGCCCGGACATTACTACCGAGCAGTACTTC.

The CDR3 protein is CSAPTGGYTDTQYF. The DNA for the CDR3 is TGCAGCGCACCTACGGGGGGCTACACAGATACGCAGTATTTT. The rearrangement joins TRBV29-1 to TRBJ2-3, with TRBD2 as a possible D gene (7 bases). The length of the CDR3 is 14 residues. Germline CDR1 is SQVTM and CDR2 is ANQGSEA. The V and J ends lost 7 bases and 2 bases respectively, with 16 bases between them.

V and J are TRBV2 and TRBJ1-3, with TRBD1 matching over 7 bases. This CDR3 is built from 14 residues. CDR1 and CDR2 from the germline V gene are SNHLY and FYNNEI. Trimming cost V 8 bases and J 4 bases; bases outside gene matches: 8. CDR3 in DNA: TGTGCCAGCCAGACAGGGTTAGGAGGAAACACCATATATTTT. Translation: CASQTGLGGNTIYF. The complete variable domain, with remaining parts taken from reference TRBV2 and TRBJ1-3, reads EPEVTQTPSHQVTQMGQEVILRCVPISNHLYFYWYRQILGQKVEFLVSFYNNEISEKSEIFDDQFSVERPDGSNFTLKIRSTKLEDSAMYFCASQTGLGGNTIYFGEGSWLTVV.

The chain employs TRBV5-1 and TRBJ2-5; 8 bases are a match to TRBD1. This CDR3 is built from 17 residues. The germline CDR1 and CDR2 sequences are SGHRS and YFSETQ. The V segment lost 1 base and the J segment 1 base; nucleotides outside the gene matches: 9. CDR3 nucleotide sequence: TGCGCCAGCAGCTTGCCGACAGGGGCCCTCGTCCAAGAGACCCAGTACTTC. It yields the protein CASSLPTGALVQETQYF.